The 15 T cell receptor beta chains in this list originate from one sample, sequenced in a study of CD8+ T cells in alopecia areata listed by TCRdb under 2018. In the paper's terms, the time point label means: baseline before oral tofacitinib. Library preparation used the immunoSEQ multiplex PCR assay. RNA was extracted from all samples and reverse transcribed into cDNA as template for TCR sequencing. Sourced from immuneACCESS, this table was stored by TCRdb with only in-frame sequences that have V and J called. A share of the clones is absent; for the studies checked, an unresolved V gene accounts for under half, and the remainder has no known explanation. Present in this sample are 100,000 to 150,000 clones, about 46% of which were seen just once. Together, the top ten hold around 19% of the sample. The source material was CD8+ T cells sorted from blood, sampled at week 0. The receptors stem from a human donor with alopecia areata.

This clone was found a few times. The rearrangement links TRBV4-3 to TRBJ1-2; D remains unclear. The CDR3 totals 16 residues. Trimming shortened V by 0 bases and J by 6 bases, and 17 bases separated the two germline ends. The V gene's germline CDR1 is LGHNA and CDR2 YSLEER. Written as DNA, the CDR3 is TGCGCCAGCAGCCAAGATCGAATCGATTCCCCGGATGGCTACACCTTC. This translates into CASSQDRIDSPDGYTF.

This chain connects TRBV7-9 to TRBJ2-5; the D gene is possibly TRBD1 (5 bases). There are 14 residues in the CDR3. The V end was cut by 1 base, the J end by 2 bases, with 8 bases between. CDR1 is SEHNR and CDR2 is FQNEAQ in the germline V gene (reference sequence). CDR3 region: CASSLVNRQETQYF. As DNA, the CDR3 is TGTGCCAGCAGCTTAGTGAACAGGCAAGAGACCCAGTACTTC.

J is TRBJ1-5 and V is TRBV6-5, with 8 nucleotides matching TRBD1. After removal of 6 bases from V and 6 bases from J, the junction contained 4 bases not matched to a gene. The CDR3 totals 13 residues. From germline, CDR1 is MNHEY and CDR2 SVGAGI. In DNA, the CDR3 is TGTGCCAGCAGCCCTGACAGGGGTCAGCCCCAGCATTTT. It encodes CASSPDRGQPQHF.

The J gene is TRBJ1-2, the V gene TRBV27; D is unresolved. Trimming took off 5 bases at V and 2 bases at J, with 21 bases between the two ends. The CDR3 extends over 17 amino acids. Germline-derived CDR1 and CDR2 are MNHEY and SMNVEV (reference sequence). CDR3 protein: CASSPIYGRDSNYGYTF. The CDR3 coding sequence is TGTGCCAGCAGTCCAATATATGGTCGCGATTCGAACTATGGCTACACCTTC.

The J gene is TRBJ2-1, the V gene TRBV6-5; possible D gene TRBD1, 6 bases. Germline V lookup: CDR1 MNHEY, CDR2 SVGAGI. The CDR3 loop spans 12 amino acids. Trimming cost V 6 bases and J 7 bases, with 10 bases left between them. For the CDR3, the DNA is TGTGCCAGCAGGGGGCAGGGGAATGAGCAGTTCTTC. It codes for CASRGQGNEQFF.

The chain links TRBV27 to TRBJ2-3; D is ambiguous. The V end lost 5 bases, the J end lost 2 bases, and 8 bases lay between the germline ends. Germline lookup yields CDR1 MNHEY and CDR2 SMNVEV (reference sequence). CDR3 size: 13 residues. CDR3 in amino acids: CASSLYITDTQYF. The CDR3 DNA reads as TGTGCCAGCAGTCTCTATATCACAGATACGCAGTATTTT.

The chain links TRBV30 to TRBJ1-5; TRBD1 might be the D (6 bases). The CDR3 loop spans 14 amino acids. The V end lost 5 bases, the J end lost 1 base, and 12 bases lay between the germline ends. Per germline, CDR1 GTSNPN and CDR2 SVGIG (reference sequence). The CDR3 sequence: CAWATGTSNQPQHF. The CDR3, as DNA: TGTGCCTGGGCTACCGGGACAAGCAATCAGCCCCAGCATTTT.

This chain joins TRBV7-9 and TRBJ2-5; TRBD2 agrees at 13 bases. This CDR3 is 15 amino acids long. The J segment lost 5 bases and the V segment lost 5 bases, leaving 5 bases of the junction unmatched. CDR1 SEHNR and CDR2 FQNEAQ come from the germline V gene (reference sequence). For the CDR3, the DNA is TGTGCCAGCAGCCCCGGACTAGCGGGAGAGGAGACCCAGTACTTC. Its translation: CASSPGLAGEETQYF.

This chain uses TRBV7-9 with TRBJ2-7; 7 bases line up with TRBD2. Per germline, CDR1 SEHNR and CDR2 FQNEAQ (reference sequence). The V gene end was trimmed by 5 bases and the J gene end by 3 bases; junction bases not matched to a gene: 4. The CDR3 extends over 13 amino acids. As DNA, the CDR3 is TGTGCCAGCAGCGAAAGGACTAGCTACGAGCAGTACTTC. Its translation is CASSERTSYEQYF. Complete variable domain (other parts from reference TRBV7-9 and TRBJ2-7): DTGVSQNPRHKITKRGQNVTFRCDPISEHNRLYWYRQTLGQGPEFLTYFQNEAQLEKSRLLSDRFSAERPKGSFSTLEIQRTEQGDSAMYLCASSERTSYEQYFGPGTRLTVT.

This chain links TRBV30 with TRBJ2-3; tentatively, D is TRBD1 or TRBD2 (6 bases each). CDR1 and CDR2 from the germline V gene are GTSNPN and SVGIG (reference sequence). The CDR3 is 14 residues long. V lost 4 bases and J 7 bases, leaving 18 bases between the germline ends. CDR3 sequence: CAWTRDIGDYTQYF. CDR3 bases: TGTGCCTGGACCCGGGACATAGGGGACTATACGCAGTATTTT.

For the CDR3, the DNA is TGTGCCTGGGCCACGGGGGCGGGCGGTGAAAAACTGTTTTTT. It specifies CAWATGAGGEKLFF. The chain uses TRBV30 and TRBJ1-4; perhaps TRBD1 as D (6 bases). The CDR3 consists of 14 residues. Between the trimmed V and J ends, which lost 5 bases and 7 bases, there was a span of 17 bases. CDR1 and CDR2 from the germline V gene are GTSNPN and SVGIG (reference sequence).

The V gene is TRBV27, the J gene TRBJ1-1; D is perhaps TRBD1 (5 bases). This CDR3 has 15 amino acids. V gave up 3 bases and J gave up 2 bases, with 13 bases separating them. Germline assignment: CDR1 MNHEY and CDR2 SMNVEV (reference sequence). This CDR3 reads CASSLQAGSNTEAFF. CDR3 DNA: TGTGCCAGCAGTTTGCAGGCAGGGTCCAACACTGAAGCTTTCTTT.

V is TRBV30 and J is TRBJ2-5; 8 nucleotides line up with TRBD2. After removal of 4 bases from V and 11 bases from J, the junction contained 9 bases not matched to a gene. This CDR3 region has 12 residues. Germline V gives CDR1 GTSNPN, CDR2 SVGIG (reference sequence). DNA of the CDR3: TGTGCCTGGACGGCGGGGGGTTTGGAGCAGTACTTC. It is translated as CAWTAGGLEQYF.

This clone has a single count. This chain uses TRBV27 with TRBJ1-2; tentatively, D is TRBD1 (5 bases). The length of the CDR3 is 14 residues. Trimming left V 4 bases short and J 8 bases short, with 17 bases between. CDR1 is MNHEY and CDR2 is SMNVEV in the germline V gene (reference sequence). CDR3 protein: CASSSGTTLWGYTF. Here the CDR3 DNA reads TGTGCCAGCAGTTCCGGGACTACTCTATGGGGCTACACCTTC.

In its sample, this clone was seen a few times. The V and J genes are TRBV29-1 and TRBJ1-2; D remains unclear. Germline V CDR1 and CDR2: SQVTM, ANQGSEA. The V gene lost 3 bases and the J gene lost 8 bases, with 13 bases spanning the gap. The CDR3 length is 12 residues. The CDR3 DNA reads TGCAGCGTTGATGCGTCCAGTGGAGGCTACACCTTC. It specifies CSVDASSGGYTF.